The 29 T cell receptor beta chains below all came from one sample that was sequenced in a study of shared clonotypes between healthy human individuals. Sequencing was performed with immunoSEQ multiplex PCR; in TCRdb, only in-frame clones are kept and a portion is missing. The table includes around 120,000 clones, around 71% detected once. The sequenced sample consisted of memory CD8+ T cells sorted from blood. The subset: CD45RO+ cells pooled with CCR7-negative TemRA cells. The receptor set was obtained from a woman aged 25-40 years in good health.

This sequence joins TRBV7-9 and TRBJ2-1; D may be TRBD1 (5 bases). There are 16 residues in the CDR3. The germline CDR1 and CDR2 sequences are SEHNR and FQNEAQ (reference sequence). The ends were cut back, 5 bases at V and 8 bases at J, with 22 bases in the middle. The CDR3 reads CASSPRTGHGRDEQFF. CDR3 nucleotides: TGTGCCAGCAGCCCCAGAACCGGACATGGGCGCGATGAGCAGTTCTTC.

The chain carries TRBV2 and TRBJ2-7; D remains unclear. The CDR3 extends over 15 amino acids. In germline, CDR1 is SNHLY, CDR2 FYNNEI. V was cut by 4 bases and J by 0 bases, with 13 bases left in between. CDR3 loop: CASSAEWLSSYEQYF. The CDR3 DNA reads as TGTGCCAGCAGTGCGGAGTGGTTGAGCTCCTACGAGCAGTACTTC. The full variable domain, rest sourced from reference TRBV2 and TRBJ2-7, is EPEVTQTPSHQVTQMGQEVILRCVPISNHLYFYWYRQILGQKVEFLVSFYNNEISEKSEIFDDQFSVERPDGSNFTLKIRSTKLEDSAMYFCASSAEWLSSYEQYFGPGTRLTVT.

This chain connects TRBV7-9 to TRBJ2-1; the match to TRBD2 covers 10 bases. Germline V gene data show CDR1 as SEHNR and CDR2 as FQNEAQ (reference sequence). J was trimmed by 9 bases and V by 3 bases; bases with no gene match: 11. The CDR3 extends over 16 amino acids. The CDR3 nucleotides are TGTGCCAGCAGCTTCGGGAAAGGGACTAGCGATGGTGAGCAGTTCTTC. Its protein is CASSFGKGTSDGEQFF.

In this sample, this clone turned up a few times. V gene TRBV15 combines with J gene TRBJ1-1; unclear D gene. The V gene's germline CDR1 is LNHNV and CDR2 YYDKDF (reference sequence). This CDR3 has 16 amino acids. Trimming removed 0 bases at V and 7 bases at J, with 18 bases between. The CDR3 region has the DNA TGTGCCACCAGCAGAGATTATAACGAAAGGTCGTATGAAGCTTTCTTT. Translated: CATSRDYNERSYEAFF.

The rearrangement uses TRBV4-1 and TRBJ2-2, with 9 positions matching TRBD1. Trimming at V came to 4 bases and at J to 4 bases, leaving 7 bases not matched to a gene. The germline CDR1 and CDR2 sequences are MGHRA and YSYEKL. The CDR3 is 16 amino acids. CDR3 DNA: TGCGCCAGCAGCCCGCTTGGACAGGGGACCACCGGGGAGCTGTTTTTT. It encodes CASSPLGQGTTGELFF.

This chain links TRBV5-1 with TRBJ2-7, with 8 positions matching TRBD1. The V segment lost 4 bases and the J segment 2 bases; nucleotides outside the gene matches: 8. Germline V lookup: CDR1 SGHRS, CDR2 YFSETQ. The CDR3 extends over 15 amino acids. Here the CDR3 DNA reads TGCGCCAGCAGCAAGGCAGGGGGCGACGCCTACGAGCAGTACTTC. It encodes CASSKAGGDAYEQYF.

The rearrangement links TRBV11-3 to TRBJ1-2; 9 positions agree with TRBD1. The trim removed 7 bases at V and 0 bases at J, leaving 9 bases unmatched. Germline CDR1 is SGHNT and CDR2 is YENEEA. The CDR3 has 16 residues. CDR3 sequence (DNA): TGTGCCAGCACCCCGGGACAGGGTAGAGCTAACTATGGCTACACCTTC. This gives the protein CASTPGQGRANYGYTF.

In DNA form, the CDR3 reads TGTGCCAGCAGCTTAGGGACAGGCCACCAAGAGACCCAGTACTTC. The encoded protein is CASSLGTGHQETQYF. This chain links TRBV7-6 with TRBJ2-5; TRBD1 agrees at 7 bases. This CDR3 spans 15 amino acids. V gave up 1 base and J gave up 0 bases; unmatched junction bases: 2. The germline CDR1 and CDR2 sequences are SGHVS and FNYEAQ.

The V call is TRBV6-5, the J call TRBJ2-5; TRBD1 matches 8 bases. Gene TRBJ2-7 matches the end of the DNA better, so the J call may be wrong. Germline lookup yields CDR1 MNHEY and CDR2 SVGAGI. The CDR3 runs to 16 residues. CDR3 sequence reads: CASSYSAGTGSYEQYF. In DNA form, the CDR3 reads TGTGCCAGCAGTTACTCCGCCGGGACAGGCTCCTACGAGCAGTACTTC.

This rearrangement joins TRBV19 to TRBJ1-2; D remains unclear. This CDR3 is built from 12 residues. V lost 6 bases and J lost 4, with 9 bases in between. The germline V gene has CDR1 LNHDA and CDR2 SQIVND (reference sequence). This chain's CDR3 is CASRDQAYGYTF. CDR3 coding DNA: TGTGCCAGTAGGGATCAGGCCTATGGCTACACCTTC. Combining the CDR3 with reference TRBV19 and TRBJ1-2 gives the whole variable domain DGGITQSPKYLFRKEGQNVTLSCEQNLNHDAMYWYRQDPGQGLRLIYYSQIVNDFQKGDIAEGYSVSREKKESFPLTVTSAQKNPTAFYLCASRDQAYGYTFGSGTRLTVV.

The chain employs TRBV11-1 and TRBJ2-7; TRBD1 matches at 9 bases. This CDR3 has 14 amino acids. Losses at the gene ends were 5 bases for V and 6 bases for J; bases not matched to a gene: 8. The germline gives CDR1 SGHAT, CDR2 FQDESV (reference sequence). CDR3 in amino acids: CASSARDRVREQYF. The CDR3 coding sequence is TGTGCCAGCAGCGCCCGGGACAGGGTTCGCGAGCAGTACTTC.

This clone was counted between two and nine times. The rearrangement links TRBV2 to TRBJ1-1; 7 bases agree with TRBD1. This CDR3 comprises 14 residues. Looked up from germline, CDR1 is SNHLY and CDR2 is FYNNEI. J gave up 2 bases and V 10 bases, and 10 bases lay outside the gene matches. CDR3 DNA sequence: TGTGCCACCAGGGGAGGGGGCAGAAACACTGAAGCTTTCTTT. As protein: CATRGGGRNTEAFF.

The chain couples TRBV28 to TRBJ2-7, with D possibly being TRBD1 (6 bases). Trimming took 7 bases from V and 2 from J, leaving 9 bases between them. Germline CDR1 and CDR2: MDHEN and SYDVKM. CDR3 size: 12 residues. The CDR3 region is CASMDRAYEQYF. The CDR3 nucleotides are TGTGCCAGCATGGACAGAGCCTACGAGCAGTACTTC. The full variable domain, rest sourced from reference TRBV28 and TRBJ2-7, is DVKVTQSSRYLVKRTGEKVFLECVQDMDHENMFWYRQDPGLGLRLIYFSYDVKMKEKGDIPEGYSVSREKKERFSLILESASTNQTSMYLCASMDRAYEQYFGPGTRLTVT.

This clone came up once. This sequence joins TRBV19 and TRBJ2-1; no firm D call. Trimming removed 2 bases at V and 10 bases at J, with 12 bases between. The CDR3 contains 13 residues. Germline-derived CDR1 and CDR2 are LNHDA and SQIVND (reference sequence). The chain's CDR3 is CASSINGPDEQFF. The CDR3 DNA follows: TGTGCCAGTAGTATAAACGGCCCGGACGAGCAGTTCTTC.

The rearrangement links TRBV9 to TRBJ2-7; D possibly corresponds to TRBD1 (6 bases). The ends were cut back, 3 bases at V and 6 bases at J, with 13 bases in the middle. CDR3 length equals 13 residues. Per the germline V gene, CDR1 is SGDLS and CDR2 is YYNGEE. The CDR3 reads CASSAHTGSEQYF. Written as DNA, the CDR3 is TGTGCCAGCAGCGCGCATACAGGGTCCGAGCAGTACTTC.

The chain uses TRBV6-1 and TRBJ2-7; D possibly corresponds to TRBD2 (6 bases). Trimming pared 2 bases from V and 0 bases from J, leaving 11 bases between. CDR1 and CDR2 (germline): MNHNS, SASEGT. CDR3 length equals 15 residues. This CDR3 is CASSEWGDSSYEQYF. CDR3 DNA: TGTGCCAGCAGTGAATGGGGGGACTCCTCCTACGAGCAGTACTTC.

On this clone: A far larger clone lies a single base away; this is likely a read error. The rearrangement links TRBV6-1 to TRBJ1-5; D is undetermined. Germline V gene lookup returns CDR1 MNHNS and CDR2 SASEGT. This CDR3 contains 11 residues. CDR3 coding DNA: TGTACCAGCAGTGAAACTCCCTTTTCGCATTTT. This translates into CTSSETPFSHF.

As DNA, the CDR3 is TGTGCCAGCAGCTTGGCCCTAAGAGGGCATGAGCAGTTCTTC. The encoded protein is CASSLALRGHEQFF. V and J are TRBV5-6 and TRBJ2-1, with TRBD2 as a possible D gene (5 bases). CDR1 is SGHDT, CDR2 YYEEEE, per germline. The CDR3 consists of 14 residues. V lost 0 bases and J lost 8, with 12 bases in between.

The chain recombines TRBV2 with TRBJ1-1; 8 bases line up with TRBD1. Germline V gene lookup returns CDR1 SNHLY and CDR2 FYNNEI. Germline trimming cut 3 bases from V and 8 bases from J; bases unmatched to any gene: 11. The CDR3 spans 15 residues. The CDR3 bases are TGTGCCAGCAGTGACTTCAGGACAGGGAAAGTAGAAGCTTTCTTT. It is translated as CASSDFRTGKVEAFF.

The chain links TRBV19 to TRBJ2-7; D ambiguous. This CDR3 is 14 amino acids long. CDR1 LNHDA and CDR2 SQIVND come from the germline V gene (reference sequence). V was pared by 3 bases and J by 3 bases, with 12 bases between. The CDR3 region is CASSIEMASYEQYF. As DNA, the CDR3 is TGTGCCAGTAGTATTGAGATGGCCAGCTACGAGCAGTACTTC.

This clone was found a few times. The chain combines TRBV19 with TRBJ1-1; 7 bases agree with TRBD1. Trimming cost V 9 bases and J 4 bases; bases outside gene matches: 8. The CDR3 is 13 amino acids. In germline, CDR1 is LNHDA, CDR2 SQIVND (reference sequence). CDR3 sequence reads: CASGKPGGTEAFF. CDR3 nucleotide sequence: TGTGCCAGCGGAAAACCAGGGGGCACTGAAGCTTTCTTT.

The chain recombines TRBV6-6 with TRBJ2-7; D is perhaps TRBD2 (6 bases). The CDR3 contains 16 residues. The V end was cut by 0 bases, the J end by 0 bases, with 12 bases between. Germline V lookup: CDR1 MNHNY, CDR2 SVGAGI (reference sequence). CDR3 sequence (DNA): TGTGCCAGCAGTTACTCGCGGGGCTGGAGCTCCTACGAGCAGTACTTC. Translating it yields CASSYSRGWSSYEQYF.

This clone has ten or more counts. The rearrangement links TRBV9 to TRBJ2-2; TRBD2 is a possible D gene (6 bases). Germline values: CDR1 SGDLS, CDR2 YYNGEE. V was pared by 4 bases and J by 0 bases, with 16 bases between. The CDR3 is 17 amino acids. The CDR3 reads CASSTPGLLANTGELFF. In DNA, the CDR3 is TGTGCCAGCAGCACCCCGGGACTCCTAGCGAACACCGGGGAGCTGTTTTTT.

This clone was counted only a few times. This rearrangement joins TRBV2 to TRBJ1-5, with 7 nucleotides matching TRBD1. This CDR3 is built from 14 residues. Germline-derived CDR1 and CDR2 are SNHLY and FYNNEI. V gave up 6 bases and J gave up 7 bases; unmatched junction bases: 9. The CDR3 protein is CASRITGQRQPQHF. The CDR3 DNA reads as TGTGCCAGCAGAATAACGGGACAGCGGCAGCCCCAGCATTTT.

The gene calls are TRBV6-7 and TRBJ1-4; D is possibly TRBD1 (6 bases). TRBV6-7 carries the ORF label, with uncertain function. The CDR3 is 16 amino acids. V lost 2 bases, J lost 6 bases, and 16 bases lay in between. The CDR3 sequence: CASSYPEGGFDEKLFF. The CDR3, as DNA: TGTGCCAGCAGTTACCCCGAGGGGGGGTTCGATGAAAAACTGTTTTTT.

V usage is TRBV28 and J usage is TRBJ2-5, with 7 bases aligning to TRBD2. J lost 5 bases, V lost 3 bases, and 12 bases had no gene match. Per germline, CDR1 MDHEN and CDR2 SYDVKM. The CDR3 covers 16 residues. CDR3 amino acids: CASSFRVAGARETQYF. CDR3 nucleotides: TGTGCCAGCAGTTTCAGGGTTGCGGGAGCGAGGGAGACCCAGTACTTC.

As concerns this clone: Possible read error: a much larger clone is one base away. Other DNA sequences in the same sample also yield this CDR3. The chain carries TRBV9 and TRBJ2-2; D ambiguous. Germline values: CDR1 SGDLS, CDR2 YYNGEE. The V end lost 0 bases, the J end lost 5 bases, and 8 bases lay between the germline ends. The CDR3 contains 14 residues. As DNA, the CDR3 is TGTGCCAGCAGCGTAGCTTGGGGTACCGGGGAGCTGTTTTTT. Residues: CASSVAWGTGELFF.

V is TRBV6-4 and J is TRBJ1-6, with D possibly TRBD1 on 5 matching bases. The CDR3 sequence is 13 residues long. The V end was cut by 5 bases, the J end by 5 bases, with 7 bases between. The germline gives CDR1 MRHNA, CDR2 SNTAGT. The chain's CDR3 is CASSRDDNSPLHF. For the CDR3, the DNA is TGTGCCAGCAGTCGGGACGATAATTCACCCCTCCACTTT.

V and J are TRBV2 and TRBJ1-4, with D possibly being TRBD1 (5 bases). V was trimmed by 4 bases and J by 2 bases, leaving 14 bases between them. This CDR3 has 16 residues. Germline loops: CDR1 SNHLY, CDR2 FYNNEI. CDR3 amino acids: CASSGATVGTNEKLFF. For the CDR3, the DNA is TGTGCCAGCAGTGGCGCGACAGTGGGCACTAATGAAAAACTGTTTTTT.